Below, one TCR beta chain is given with its context. Germline-derived CDR1 and CDR2 are ENHRY and SYGVKD. The CDR3 length is 14 residues. V gave up 6 bases and J gave up 0 bases; unmatched junction bases: 4. The data belong to a study of blood T cell repertoires in COVID-19. Study context: Acute-phase and convalescent COVID-19 samples originated in the United States, Italy and Spain.

Seattle cases were enrolled at active infection and followed longitudinally. This table comes from immunoSEQ multiplex PCR, and its TCRdb copy is limited to in-frame clones, with some not included. The table has 330,000 or so clones, around 90% seen once. The sequence was collected from a man aged 30 to 39 with COVID-19, enrolled during active disease. The rearrangement joins TRBV10-3 to TRBJ1-1; 7 bases line up with TRBD1. Sequencing used peripheral blood. CDR3 protein: CAIRLQGMNTEAFF. CDR3 DNA: TGTGCCATCAGGCTACAGGGGATGAACACTGAAGCTTTCTTT.